Listed below are T cell receptor beta chains from one sample, sequenced in a study of blood T cell repertoires in COVID-19. Assay: immunoSEQ multiplex PCR; the TCRdb copy retains only in-frame clones and omits some. In the table there are 390,000 or so clones, approximately 88% of which are singletons. Sequencing was performed on peripheral blood. These TCRs come from a woman aged 25 to 39 with COVID-19, enrolled during active disease. Both conserved end residues are part of each CDR3.

V: TRBV4-1
CDR3: CASSPRPRGGRNTIYF

V: TRBV4-2
CDR3: CASSQGGEKLFF

V: TRBV7-2
CDR3: CASSGTSGGPWETQYF

V: TRBV6-2/TRBV6-3
CDR3: CASSYHFSGPNNEQFF

V: TRBV5-1
CDR3: CASSLFGTGDEQFF

V: TRBV11-3
CDR3: CASRGTNSANEKLFF

V: TRBV19
CDR3: CASSQTGYGYTF

V: TRBV7-2
CDR3: CASSLFGTGNTGELFF

V: TRBV28
CDR3: CASSSSGGADEQYF

V: TRBV13
CDR3: CASLLAGGKNEQFF

V: TRBV6-2/TRBV6-3
CDR3: CASSKGLGTGEDNQPQHF

V: TRBV5-4
CDR3: CASSLVAGGRYGYTF

V: TRBV18
CDR3: CASSLGLVDEQFF

V: TRBV7-2
CDR3: CASSLGAGNTGELFF

V: TRBV9
CDR3: CASSFGQPNTGELFF

V: TRBV2
CDR3: CASSPLGAFETQYF

V: TRBV19
CDR3: CASRGQDNYGYTF

V: TRBV5-4
CDR3: CASSLYQGAYEQYF

V: TRBV9
CDR3: CASSGEKAGGAYNEQFF

V: TRBV5-1
CDR3: CASSLEGDRRIGTQYF

V: TRBV7-2
CDR3: CASSLGVTGGNTIYF

V: TRBV11-2
CDR3: CASCLAGGVNEQFF

V: TRBV21-1
CDR3: CASSRSTQAETEAFF

V: TRBV7-9
CDR3: CASSLGSIYNEQFF

V: TRBV3-1/TRBV3-2
CDR3: CASSQRGQWAGYTF

V: TRBV2
CDR3: CASRLGTSSSTDTQYF

V: TRBV4-1
CDR3: CASRQRTVSTEAFF

V: TRBV3-1/TRBV3-2
CDR3: CASSRGLVSETQYF

V: TRBV4-1
CDR3: CASSQLFQLQGLATSSYNEQFF

V: TRBV28
CDR3: CASSLIGVRGFDQPQHF

V: TRBV19
CDR3: CASRSLDQQGNTIYF

V: TRBV6-1
CDR3: CASSEYWASGVQETQYF

V: TRBV5-6
CDR3: CASSLGGSSYEQYF

V: TRBV20-1
CDR3: CSASFTGVNNEQFF

V: TRBV9
CDR3: CASSVDGGSDEQYF

V: TRBV28
CDR3: CASSSRGRGAFF

V: TRBV5-8
CDR3: CASSLGTGGWQPQHF

V: TRBV19
CDR3: CASSFGAVTDTQYF

V: TRBV2
CDR3: CASSLGQGPYEQYF

V: TRBV4-1
CDR3: CASSRGQGINGYTF

V: TRBV7-9
CDR3: CASSSSARTHGYTF

V: TRBV7-9
CDR3: CASSSDRDLNFKQYF

V: TRBV5-5
CDR3: CASSPDQGLYGYTF

V: TRBV7-8
CDR3: CASSLHRDRGRMETQYF

V: TRBV27
CDR3: CASSLSRPARQGDEKLFF

V: TRBV28
CDR3: CASSPGQNNYGYTF

V: TRBV3-1/TRBV3-2
CDR3: CASSQGGQGRFQETQYF

V: TRBV9
CDR3: CASSPGIAGGRGTDTQYF

V: TRBV27
CDR3: CASRLAGWGEQFF